What follows are 29 T cell receptor beta chains derived from one specimen sequenced in a study of blood T cell repertoires in COVID-19. Some clones are missing from TCRdb's copy, which holds only in-frame ones; the method was immunoSEQ multiplex PCR. The repertoire consists of some 230,000 clones, with around 84% occurring once and the leading ten covering 4.5% to 6%. Material for sequencing was peripheral blood. The receptor set was obtained from a woman between 55 and 75 years old who had recovered from COVID-19.

V usage is TRBV5-8 and J usage is TRBJ2-2; no clear D. Germline-derived CDR1 and CDR2 are SGHTS and YDEGEE. This CDR3 has 12 residues. V shed 4 bases and J shed 6 bases, with 7 bases lying between them. CDR3 bases: TGTGCCAGCAGCGGCAGGCCCGGGGAGCTGTTTTTT. It encodes CASSGRPGELFF.

As for this clone: This sample also contains other DNA sequences that code for the same CDR3. This chain connects TRBV18 to TRBJ1-2, with 9 bases identical to TRBD1. Germline-derived CDR1 and CDR2 are KGHSH and LQKENI. This CDR3 contains 15 residues. Trimming cost V 2 bases and J 5 bases; bases outside gene matches: 6. The DNA of the CDR3 is TGTGCCAGCTCACCAACAGGGGGCGAGGGGTATGGCTACACCTTC. Residues: CASSPTGGEGYGYTF.

This sequence joins TRBV11-3 and TRBJ2-1; no firm D call. The CDR3 totals 13 residues. V was cut by 1 base and J by 10 bases, with 11 bases left in between. CDR1 SGHNT and CDR2 YENEEA come from the germline V gene. CDR3 coding DNA: TGTGCCAGCAGCTTAGTTCTAGAAGACGAGCAGTTCTTC. Its translation: CASSLVLEDEQFF.

This chain links TRBV21-1 with TRBJ2-7; the table's D call of TRBD1 was not tested on the DNA. TRBV21-1 is listed as a pseudogene. The CDR3 has 14 amino acids. CDR3 sequence reads: CASSKGGRQYEQYF. CDR3 coding DNA: TGTGCCAGCAGCAAAGGTGGCAGGCAGTACGAGCAGTACTTC.

The chain employs TRBV5-5 and TRBJ2-5, with 12 bases that match TRBD1. Germline trimming cut 4 bases from V and 9 bases from J; bases unmatched to any gene: 13. Germline values: CDR1 SGHKS, CDR2 YYEKEE (reference sequence). This CDR3 contains 16 residues. The CDR3 sequence is CASSAGQGAALLAQYF. CDR3 bases: TGTGCCAGCAGCGCGGGACAGGGGGCCGCCCTCTTGGCCCAGTACTTC.

The chain couples TRBV7-9 to TRBJ1-2; D not certain. CDR3 length: 16 amino acids. The germline V and J ends were trimmed by 5 bases and 0 bases, with 16 bases remaining between them. CDR1 is SEHNR and CDR2 is FQNEAQ in the germline V gene (reference sequence). CDR3 coding DNA: TGTGCCAGCAGCACCCGTCCGTCAAGCTCTAACTATGGCTACACCTTC. This gives the protein CASSTRPSSSNYGYTF.

The chain joins TRBV6-5 to TRBJ2-5; the match to TRBD2 covers 8 bases. V shed 7 bases and J 4 bases; nucleotides not matched to a gene: 8. The CDR3 runs 14 residues. Germline V gives CDR1 MNHEY, CDR2 SVGAGI. The CDR3 DNA follows: TGTGCCAGCACCGGACTAGCCGGGGGAGAGACCCAGTACTTC. Translated, it gives CASTGLAGGETQYF.

The DNA of the CDR3 is TGTGCCAGCAGTTACACCAGGGGTTTGAATGAAAAACTGTTTTTT. It codes for CASSYTRGLNEKLFF. The chain recombines TRBV6-5 with TRBJ1-4; TRBD1 is a possible D gene (6 bases). V was cut by 2 bases and J by 5 bases, with 12 bases left in between. This CDR3 region has 15 residues. Germline CDR1 and CDR2: MNHEY and SVGAGI.

This chain connects TRBV7-2 to TRBJ2-5; 10 nucleotides line up with TRBD2. The CDR3 runs to 15 residues. Per germline, CDR1 SGHTA and CDR2 FQGNSA. J gave up 7 bases and V 1 base, and 6 bases lay outside the gene matches. CDR3 DNA sequence: TGTGCCAGCAGCTTAGACCTAGCGGGGGAGGGGACCCAGTACTTC. Residues: CASSLDLAGEGTQYF. The full variable domain, completed using reference TRBV7-2 and TRBJ2-5, is GAGVSQSPSNKVTEKGKDVELRCDPISGHTALYWYRQSLGQGLEFLIYFQGNSAPDKSGLPSDRFSAERTGGSVSTLTIQRTQQEDSAVYLCASSLDLAGEGTQYFGPGTRLLVL.

The gene calls are TRBV6-6 and TRBJ1-1; D not certain. Trimming took off 9 bases at V and 0 bases at J, with 11 bases between the two ends. CDR3 length: 13 residues. Germline CDR1 MNHNY, CDR2 SVGAGI (reference sequence). The CDR3: CASGMGVNTEAFF. The CDR3 coding sequence is TGTGCCAGTGGAATGGGCGTGAACACTGAAGCTTTCTTT.

The rearrangement joins TRBV11-2 to TRBJ1-2; D uncertain. In germline, CDR1 is SGHAT, CDR2 FQNNGV. With 4 bases removed from V and 5 bases from J, the gap between germline ends came to 17 bases. CDR3 length equals 15 residues. For the CDR3, the DNA is TGTGCCAGCAGCTCCCGAGGTCACAGCGGGTATGGCTACACCTTC. This codes for CASSSRGHSGYGYTF.

V gene TRBV30 combines with J gene TRBJ2-3, with TRBD1 identical over 8 bases. The V segment lost 4 bases and the J segment 8 bases; nucleotides outside the gene matches: 8. The CDR3 loop spans 13 amino acids. CDR1 is GTSNPN and CDR2 is SVGIG in the germline V gene (reference sequence). Written as DNA, the CDR3 is TGTGCCTGGATCGGGACAGGCACCCTTACGCAGTATTTT. This encodes CAWIGTGTLTQYF.

J is TRBJ2-2 and V is TRBV7-3, with D maybe TRBD1 (6 bases). This CDR3 is built from 15 residues. Germline V gene data show CDR1 as SGHTA and CDR2 as FQGTGA. With 4 bases removed from V and 1 base from J, the gap between germline ends came to 10 bases. CDR3 in amino acids: CASSSGHQNTGELFF. DNA of the CDR3: TGTGCCAGCAGCTCGGGACACCAGAACACCGGGGAGCTGTTTTTT.

This clone has only a few counts. The rearrangement links TRBV19 to TRBJ1-1, with 7 bases identical to TRBD1. Germline V gene data show CDR1 as LNHDA and CDR2 as SQIVND (reference sequence). Trimming removed 4 bases from V and 2 bases from J; junction bases left unmatched: 4. This CDR3 is built from 14 residues. The CDR3 region has the DNA TGTGCCAGTAGTACCAGGACAGGCAACACTGAAGCTTTCTTT. Residues: CASSTRTGNTEAFF.

This clone has a handful of counts. The chain links TRBV4-3 to TRBJ1-3; TRBD1 matches at 11 bases. The CDR3 length is 15 residues. V dropped 4 bases and J dropped 2; count of bases not matched to a gene: 1. The V gene's germline CDR1 is LGHNA and CDR2 YSLEER. CDR3: CASSPGQGAGNTIYF. The CDR3 DNA sequence: TGCGCCAGCAGCCCGGGACAGGGGGCTGGAAACACCATATATTTT.

The chain uses TRBV27 and TRBJ2-7, with D tentatively TRBD1 (6 bases). Per the germline V gene, CDR1 is MNHEY and CDR2 is SMNVEV (reference sequence). V dropped 4 bases and J dropped 1 base, with 11 bases sitting between them. The CDR3 contains 14 residues. The CDR3 DNA reads TGTGCCAGCAGTTGGCAGGGGACATCCTACGAGCAGTACTTC. Its protein product is CASSWQGTSYEQYF.

The CDR3 here is CASSPTQVQEQYF. In nucleotides, the CDR3 is TGTGCCAGCTCACCAACCCAAGTACAGGAGCAGTACTTC. The chain employs TRBV18 and TRBJ2-7, with D uncertain. The CDR3 extends over 13 amino acids. Trimming removed 2 bases at V and 7 bases at J, with 12 bases between. Germline V gives CDR1 KGHSH, CDR2 LQKENI. The variable domain in full, completed from reference TRBV18 and TRBJ2-7, reads NAGVMQNPRHLVRRRGQEARLRCSPMKGHSHVYWYRQLPEEGLKFMVYLQKENIIDESGMPKERFSAEFPKEGPSILRIQQVVRGDSAAYFCASSPTQVQEQYFGPGTRLTVT.

The rearrangement uses TRBV19 and TRBJ2-3; TRBD2 aligns across 7 bases. The CDR3 covers 19 residues. Trimming took 6 bases from V and 0 from J; bases not matched to a gene: 18. Per germline, CDR1 LNHDA and CDR2 SQIVND (reference sequence). Here the CDR3 DNA reads TGTGCCAGTAGGTCCTTCGGGCAGGGAGGGTACACTAGCACAGATACGCAGTATTTT. This encodes CASRSFGQGGYTSTDTQYF.

The chain recombines TRBV7-5 with TRBJ2-2; TRBD1 is taken as the D call from the table, unchecked against the DNA. TRBV7-5 is labeled a pseudogene. The CDR3 is 16 amino acids. For the CDR3, the DNA is TGTGCCAGAGCCACGTCAGGGGGGAAGTCGTCCGGGGAGCTGTTTTTT. As protein: CARATSGGKSSGELFF.

The genes are TRBV14 and TRBJ2-7; 8 nucleotides agree with TRBD1. After removal of 2 bases from V and 5 bases from J, the junction contained 8 bases not matched to a gene. This CDR3 is built from 15 residues. CDR1 SGHDN and CDR2 FVKESK come from the germline V gene. CDR3 protein: CASSQFRGLLDEQYF. The CDR3 DNA reads TGTGCCAGCAGCCAATTCAGGGGGCTTCTGGACGAGCAGTACTTC.

The V gene is TRBV7-2, the J gene TRBJ2-1; no definite D call. CDR1 is SGHTA, CDR2 FQGNSA, per germline. The CDR3 loop spans 14 amino acids. V gave up 2 bases and J gave up 2 bases, with 7 bases separating them. This CDR3 is CASSLQAAYNEQFF. The CDR3, as DNA: TGTGCCAGCAGCTTACAGGCAGCCTACAATGAGCAGTTCTTC.

V usage is TRBV11-1 and J usage is TRBJ2-7; 12 bases align to TRBD2. Germline loops: CDR1 SGHAT, CDR2 FQDESV (reference sequence). The CDR3 consists of 15 residues. J was trimmed by 1 base and V by 5 bases; bases with no gene match: 3. The CDR3 DNA sequence: TGTGCCAGCAGCCTACTAGCGGGGGGATCCTACGAGCAGTACTTC. Its protein product is CASSLLAGGSYEQYF.

This chain joins TRBV6-5 and TRBJ2-7; 7 bases align to TRBD1. The CDR3 is made up of 15 amino acids. From germline, CDR1 is MNHEY and CDR2 SVGAGI. Trimming at V came to 6 bases and at J to 0 bases, leaving 8 bases not matched to a gene. The DNA of the CDR3 is TGTGCCAGCAGGGTACCCGGGACAGCCTCCTACGAGCAGTACTTC. As protein: CASRVPGTASYEQYF.

The chain couples TRBV11-3 to TRBJ2-5, with TRBD1 matching over 8 bases. The CDR3 totals 18 residues. The V gene end was trimmed by 5 bases and the J gene end by 2 bases; junction bases not matched to a gene: 16. The germline V gene encodes CDR1 SGHNT and CDR2 YENEEA. Here the CDR3 reads CASSQGQGGLRGQETQYF. The CDR3 region has the DNA TGTGCCAGCAGCCAAGGACAGGGCGGCTTGAGGGGACAAGAGACCCAGTACTTC.

This chain joins TRBV2 and TRBJ2-7, with 10 positions matching TRBD1. This CDR3 spans 13 amino acids. From germline, CDR1 is SNHLY and CDR2 FYNNEI. Losses at the gene ends were 10 bases for V and 6 bases for J; bases not matched to a gene: 9. CDR3 region: CAIQGDRGFEQYF. The CDR3, as DNA: TGTGCCATCCAGGGGGACAGGGGCTTCGAGCAGTACTTC.

The rearrangement joins TRBV15 to TRBJ2-5, with D possibly TRBD2 on 6 matching bases. The germline V and J ends were trimmed by 0 bases and 4 bases, with 15 bases remaining between them. This CDR3 contains 16 residues. Germline values: CDR1 LNHNV, CDR2 YYDKDF (reference sequence). The CDR3 nucleotides read TGTGCCACCAGCAGAGACTTACTAGCCAGTGGAGAGACCCAGTACTTC. Protein sequence: CATSRDLLASGETQYF.

The V call is TRBV10-2, the J call TRBJ2-1; D is possibly TRBD1 (6 bases). Germline V CDR1 and CDR2: WSHSY, SAAADI. Trimming removed 3 bases from V and 6 bases from J, with 15 bases in between. This CDR3 is 15 amino acids long. CDR3 nucleotide sequence: TGCGCCAGCAGTGATTTACAGGGTCGAGGCAATGAGCAGTTCTTC. It yields the protein CASSDLQGRGNEQFF.

The chain uses TRBV4-3 and TRBJ2-5, with TRBD2 matching over 12 bases. The CDR3 is 14 residues long. V lost 1 base and J lost 8; bases outside the gene matches: 2. CDR1 is LGHNA and CDR2 is YSLEER in the germline V gene. The CDR3 nucleotides are TGCGCCAGCAGCCAAGGACTAGCGGGGGCAACCCAGTACTTC. Translating gives CASSQGLAGATQYF.

This rearrangement joins TRBV7-3 to TRBJ1-3, with no clear D. The CDR3 sequence is 16 residues long. V lost 7 bases and J lost 0, with 16 bases in between. Per the germline V gene, CDR1 is SGHTA and CDR2 is FQGTGA. The CDR3 loop reads CASTRTGVLSGNTIYF. For the CDR3, the DNA is TGTGCCAGCACCAGGACCGGGGTCCTCTCTGGAAACACCATATATTTT.